This TCR beta chain was sequenced during a study of T cells in localized non-small cell lung cancer (dated by TCRdb to the early 2020s). Broadly, across the study: T cell repertoires of 236 early-stage NSCLC patients were analyzed, with tumors being compared against uninvolved tumor-adjacent lungs. The cohort comprised 236 treatment-naïve NSCLC patients with resected, localized lung tumors. Of the NSCLC patients, 129 were male and about a hundred were female, and the mean age was approximately 64 years.

Study-level results and caveats: Of the top 100 tumor clones, a median of 57 were detected in paired uninvolved adjacent lung; under 35 were also among that lung's top 100. Uninvolved tumor-adjacent lung showed the highest T cell clonality, higher than tumor, which suggests more focused antigenic responses in the uninvolved tumor-adjacent lung. Higher blood T cell density associated with longer overall survival, while higher adjacent-lung clonality associated with shorter survival. Because multi-region tumor sequencing was not performed, intratumor heterogeneity could not be ruled out. Because the study design was exploratory, TCR variables were selected using unadjusted p-values without false-discovery rate correction.

At diagnosis, peripheral blood, uninvolved tumor-adjacent lung and tumor were collected and were preserved as a mix of fresh-frozen and FFPE material. The junction carries 20 bases between V and J, which are trimmed by 7 bases and 5 bases respectively. The CDR3 numbers 15 residues from cysteine through phenylalanine. Only the CDR3 portion is preserved as DNA: 45 bases, with reading frame beginning at the first base. Per the germline V gene, MDHEN is the CDR1 and SYDVKM is the CDR2. A remark on this clone: There is no known antigen for this receptor. Base qualities were left out, and no much larger clone turns up one base away.

TCR beta CDR3 regions were sequenced from DNA using the immunoSEQ Assay. In the authors' own workflow: T cell density was computed as TCR beta template counts normalized to usable DNA estimated by amplifying housekeeping genes. Richness was estimated with the preseqR package, extrapolating to 400,000 templates for PBMC samples and 120,000 templates for tissue samples. Clonality was defined as one minus Pielou's evenness. Tissue-enriched TCRs were identified by differential abundance testing using productive amino-acid clonotypes, minimum total count 5 and alpha 0.1. The Jaccard Index and the Morisita Overlap Index were used to measure how much the repertoires overlapped between compartments. TCR beta CDR3s were clustered by GLIPH together with public tetramer-defined viral CDR3s, and at least three viral sequences plus V-gene enrichment were required for viral motifs. TCRdb limited this immuneACCESS table to in-frame rearrangements with V and J called. A share of clones is missing; checked studies link under half to unresolved V genes, and the rest is unexplained. The V and J calls and clone size come from that table; D and trimming were worked out from the DNA. The sample records 2,500 to 3,000 clones, roughly 30% of which are singletons. About 7.3% of the sample is held by the ten biggest clonotypes.

The sequences come from lung tumor tissue, collected before any cancer treatment. The V gene is TRBV28 and the J gene is TRBJ2-5; 5 matching bases give a weak D call of TRBD2. The sequence came from a man aged 40 to 75 with stage II squamous cell lung carcinoma. CDR3 loop: CASTSGGSSWETQYF. The sequence in DNA is TGTGCCAGCACCTCTGGAGGCTCAAGCTGGGAGACCCAGTACTTC.